This is a list of T cell receptor beta chains from one sample in a study of ipilimumab plus nivolumab after autologous stem cell transplantation. Some clones are missing from TCRdb's copy, which holds only in-frame ones; the method was immunoSEQ multiplex PCR. The sample contains 84,000 or so clones, 75% to 85% of which appear only once. This specimen consisted of PBMCs, obtained in a trial of ipilimumab plus nivolumab as post-transplant consolidation. The receptors were gathered from a male donor with diffuse large B-cell lymphoma. Each CDR3 is given with its conserved first and last residue. The order of the fields is J gene, D gene, V gene, clone size, CDR3 DNA, CDR3 protein. D genes are given only for firm matches. Size is stated for part of the rows, as once, few or many counts, or as a class when the clone is expanded.

J: TRBJ2-7; D: TRBD1; V: TRBV23-1; size: .; DNA: TGCGCCAGCAGTCCGCGAGGGGGCAGCCCCTCCTACGAGCAGTACTTC; CDR3: CASSPRGGSPSYEQYF
J: TRBJ2-2; D: TRBD2; V: TRBV29-1; size: .; DNA: TGCAGCGTCGGACTAGCGGGGGGAACCGGGGAGCTGTTTTTT; CDR3: CSVGLAGGTGELFF
J: TRBJ1-4; D: .; V: TRBV7-9; size: .; DNA: TGTGCCAGCAGCTTAGGGAACAAGGGAGCGACTAATGAAAAACTGTTTTTT; CDR3: CASSLGNKGATNEKLFF
J: TRBJ2-2; D: .; V: TRBV2; size: .; DNA: TGTGCCAGCAGAGTTAGTTTGAACACCGGGGAGCTGTTTTTT; CDR3: CASRVSLNTGELFF
J: TRBJ1-5; D: .; V: TRBV19; size: once; DNA: TGTGCCAGTAGCCTAGAAAGGGGGATCAGCAATCAGCCCCAGCATTTT; CDR3: CASSLERGISNQPQHF
J: TRBJ2-2; D: .; V: TRBV29-1; size: .; DNA: TGCAGCGCTCCGGGACAAGCGAACACCGGGGAGCTGTTTTTT; CDR3: CSAPGQANTGELFF
J: TRBJ2-2; D: .; V: TRBV7-2; size: .; DNA: TGTGCCAGCAGCCGCTGGCTGGGGAACACCGGGGAGCTGTTTTTT; CDR3: CASSRWLGNTGELFF
J: TRBJ2-7; D: TRBD2; V: TRBV10-1; size: .; DNA: TGCGCCAGCGGGGACGGGCCTAGCGGGGCGAGGGAGCAGTACTTC; CDR3: CASGDGPSGAREQYF
J: TRBJ2-1; D: .; V: TRBV4-1; size: .; DNA: TGCGCCAGCAGCCAAGGAAGCAATGAGCAGTTCTTC; CDR3: CASSQGSNEQFF
J: TRBJ1-4; D: TRBD1; V: TRBV6-6; size: .; DNA: TGTGCCAGCAGTTACGAGGGGGCGGCAACTAATGAAAAACTGTTTTTT; CDR3: CASSYEGAATNEKLFF
J: TRBJ2-5; D: TRBD1; V: TRBV2; size: .; DNA: TGTGCCAGCACTCGGACTTGGACAGGGAAGGAAGAGACCCAGTACTTC; CDR3: CASTRTWTGKEETQYF
J: TRBJ1-2; D: .; V: TRBV14; size: .; DNA: TGTGCCAGCAGCCACAACAGATACTATGGCTACACCTTC; CDR3: CASSHNRYYGYTF
J: TRBJ2-1; D: TRBD2; V: TRBV5-1; size: .; DNA: TGCGCCAGCAGCGCGGGGGGCGACTTTAATGAGCAGTTCTTC; CDR3: CASSAGGDFNEQFF
J: TRBJ2-7; D: .; V: TRBV21-1; size: .; DNA: TGTGCCAGCAGCAAGTTCGGCAGGGGGGGAGCGGGGCCCTCCTACGAGCAGTACTTC; CDR3: CASSKFGRGGAGPSYEQYF
J: TRBJ1-2; D: .; V: TRBV5-4; size: .; DNA: TGTGCCAGCCGACGTACACAGGATAACTATGGCTACACCTTC; CDR3: CASRRTQDNYGYTF
J: TRBJ1-1; D: .; V: TRBV10-2; size: .; DNA: TGCGCCAGCGGCAGCTTCAGCGAGAACACTGAAGCTTTCTTT; CDR3: CASGSFSENTEAFF
J: TRBJ1-5; D: .; V: TRBV30; size: few; DNA: TGTGCCTACGAAGGGGGGATCAATCAGCCCCAGCATTTT; CDR3: CAYEGGINQPQHF
J: TRBJ2-1; D: .; V: TRBV14; size: .; DNA: TGTGCCAGCAGCCAAACGGATCTCAATGAGCAGTTCTTC; CDR3: CASSQTDLNEQFF
J: TRBJ2-7; D: .; V: TRBV7-2; size: .; DNA: TGTGCCAGCAGCTCTGGGCCAGTAGCCTACGAGCAGTACTTC; CDR3: CASSSGPVAYEQYF
J: TRBJ1-2; D: .; V: TRBV19; size: .; DNA: TGTGCCAGTAGTTCGGGATATGTGGGGTATGGCTACACCTTC; CDR3: CASSSGYVGYGYTF
J: TRBJ1-5; D: .; V: TRBV11-1; size: few; DNA: TGTGCCAGCAGCCCCGGACCCGATCAGCCCCAGCATTTT; CDR3: CASSPGPDQPQHF
J: TRBJ2-1; D: .; V: TRBV6-1; size: .; DNA: TGTGCCAGCAGTGGAGTCAATGAGCAGTTCTTC; CDR3: CASSGVNEQFF
J: TRBJ1-1; D: .; V: TRBV18; size: once; DNA: TGTGCCAGCTCACCACCAGGCAGGCCTACCCGTGAAGCTTTCTTT; CDR3: CASSPPGRPTREAFF
J: TRBJ2-5; D: .; V: TRBV4-2; size: .; DNA: TGTGCCACTGAGGCTAACCCGGGCCGGGAGACCCAGTACTTC; CDR3: CATEANPGRETQYF
J: TRBJ1-6; D: .; V: TRBV6-5; size: .; DNA: TGTGCCAGCAGTTACGGGGACCGGATGATGAATTCACCCCTCCACTTT; CDR3: CASSYGDRMMNSPLHF
J: TRBJ2-5; D: TRBD1; V: TRBV9; size: .; DNA: TGTGCCAGCAGCCCGCAACCGGGACAGCAAGAGACCCAGTACTTC; CDR3: CASSPQPGQQETQYF
J: TRBJ1-1; D: .; V: TRBV7-2; size: .; DNA: TGTGCCAGCAGCCCAAACGGAAACCTGAACACTGAAGCTTTCTTT; CDR3: CASSPNGNLNTEAFF
J: TRBJ1-6; D: .; V: TRBV6-5; size: .; DNA: TGTGCCAGCAGTTACTCGGCATCGGCCAGCAATTCACCCCTCCACTTT; CDR3: CASSYSASASNSPLHF
J: TRBJ1-2; D: .; V: TRBV14; size: .; DNA: TGTGCCAGCAGCCCGGGGACGAACTATGGCTACACCTTC; CDR3: CASSPGTNYGYTF
J: TRBJ1-2; D: .; V: TRBV29-1; size: .; DNA: TGCAGCGACTTCCCCGGGGAGGGAAGTGGCTACACCTTC; CDR3: CSDFPGEGSGYTF
J: TRBJ1-5; D: TRBD1; V: TRBV27; size: .; DNA: TGTGCCAGCAGTCCTCCAGGGGGGATCCGGACCCAGCATTTT; CDR3: CASSPPGGIRTQHF
J: TRBJ1-2; D: .; V: TRBV2; size: .; DNA: TGTGCCAGCAGTGAAGATCGCAGGACTAGCTGGGGCTACACCTTC; CDR3: CASSEDRRTSWGYTF
J: TRBJ2-7; D: TRBD2; V: TRBV5-1; size: .; DNA: TGCGCCAGCAGCAACCGCCTAGCGGCCTCCTACGAGCAGTACTTC; CDR3: CASSNRLAASYEQYF
J: TRBJ1-3; D: .; V: TRBV18; size: .; DNA: TGTGCCAGCTCACTCGGGGCCCCACGGTCTGGAAACACCATATATTTT; CDR3: CASSLGAPRSGNTIYF
J: TRBJ1-2; D: TRBD1; V: TRBV6-5; size: .; DNA: TGTGCCAGCAGTCCCGGGACAGGGCGAACTACCGGCTACACCTTC; CDR3: CASSPGTGRTTGYTF
J: TRBJ2-5; D: .; V: TRBV2; size: few; DNA: TGTGCCAGCAGTAGGGGTTACCAAGAGACCCAGTACTTC; CDR3: CASSRGYQETQYF
J: TRBJ1-2; D: TRBD1; V: TRBV27; size: once; DNA: TGTGCCAGCAGTTCCAGGACAGGGAGGGAGGAATATGGCTACACCTTC; CDR3: CASSSRTGREEYGYTF
J: TRBJ2-7; D: TRBD2; V: TRBV7-6; size: .; DNA: TGTGCCAGCAGCTTAGATGGTAGCGGGGGGGCTTTAAAGGAGGAGCAGTACTTC; CDR3: CASSLDGSGGALKEEQYF
J: TRBJ2-1; D: TRBD2; V: TRBV18; size: .; DNA: TGTGCCAGCTCACCAGTAGCGGGGGATGAGCAGTTCTTC; CDR3: CASSPVAGDEQFF
J: TRBJ2-3; D: .; V: TRBV10-1; size: few; DNA: TGCGCCAGCAGTGAGTCTAGCGACTACACAGATACGCAGTATTTT; CDR3: CASSESSDYTDTQYF
J: TRBJ2-4; D: TRBD1; V: TRBV29-1; size: .; DNA: TGCAGCGTTGCAGGGGGTCTAGCCAAAAACATTCAGTACTTC; CDR3: CSVAGGLAKNIQYF
J: TRBJ2-7; D: .; V: TRBV19; size: .; DNA: TGTGCCAGTAGTATAGAGGCGGGTCCCTCCTACGAGCAGTACTTC; CDR3: CASSIEAGPSYEQYF
J: TRBJ1-3; D: .; V: TRBV29-1; size: .; DNA: TGCAGCGTTGACCCGGGACGGACTGGAAACACCATATATTTT; CDR3: CSVDPGRTGNTIYF
J: TRBJ2-5; D: .; V: TRBV10-3; size: .; DNA: TGTGCCATCTCAGAACTAGATGTAGTAGAGACCCAGTACTTC; CDR3: CAISELDVVETQYF
J: TRBJ1-5; D: .; V: TRBV19; size: .; DNA: TGTGCCAGTAAGTTTGTCGACCAGCCCCAGCATTTT; CDR3: CASKFVDQPQHF
J: TRBJ1-1; D: .; V: TRBV6-1; size: .; DNA: TGTGCCAGCGGCGGGGGACGGATTGAAGAAGCTTTCTTT; CDR3: CASGGGRIEEAFF
J: TRBJ1-6; D: .; V: TRBV5-5; size: .; DNA: TGTGCCAGCGCCCGGTCGGGGAGCTCGAATTCACCCCTCCACTTT; CDR3: CASARSGSSNSPLHF
J: TRBJ1-6; D: .; V: TRBV4-1; size: .; DNA: TGCGCCAGCAGCCACCCTTATTCACCCCTCCACTTT; CDR3: CASSHPYSPLHF
J: TRBJ1-2; D: .; V: TRBV7-8; size: .; DNA: TGTGCCAGCAGCCAATCTAACTATGGCTACACCTTC; CDR3: CASSQSNYGYTF